Reported below is one T cell receptor beta chain. The data were taken from a study of shared clonotypes between healthy human individuals. TCRdb's table, derived via immunoSEQ multiplex PCR, lists solely in-frame clones and lacks some. Of about 2.3 million clones listed, less than 95% are singletons. CDR1 and CDR2 from the germline V gene are MRHNA and SNTAGT. Trimming shortened V by 6 bases and J by 2 bases, and 14 bases separated the two germline ends. The CDR3 is made up of 15 amino acids. The chain has TRBV6-4 and TRBJ2-1, with D tentatively TRBD2 (7 bases). Material: naive CD4+ T cells from PBMCs. Subset meaning: CD45RA+ positively selected. This TCR derives from a man younger than 35 in good health. Some clones in this sample may be carry-over from other donors' samples. The CDR3 nucleotides are TGTGCCAGCAGCGAAAGGGGGGGACCCTACAATGAGCAGTTCTTC. Its translation is CASSERGGPYNEQFF.